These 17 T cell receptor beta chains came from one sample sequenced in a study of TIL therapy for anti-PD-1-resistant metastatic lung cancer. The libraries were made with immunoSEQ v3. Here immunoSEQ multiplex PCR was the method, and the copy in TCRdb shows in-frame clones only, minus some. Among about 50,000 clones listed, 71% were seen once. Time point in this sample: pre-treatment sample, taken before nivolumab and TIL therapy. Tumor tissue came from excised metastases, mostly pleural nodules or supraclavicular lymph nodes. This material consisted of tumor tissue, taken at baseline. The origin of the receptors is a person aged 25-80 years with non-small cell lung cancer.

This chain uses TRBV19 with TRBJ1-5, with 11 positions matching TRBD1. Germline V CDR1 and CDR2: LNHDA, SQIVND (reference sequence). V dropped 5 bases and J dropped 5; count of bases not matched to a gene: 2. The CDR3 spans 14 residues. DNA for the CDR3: TGTGCCAGTAGTCGGACAGGGGGCGATCAGCCCCAGCATTTT. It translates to CASSRTGGDQPQHF.

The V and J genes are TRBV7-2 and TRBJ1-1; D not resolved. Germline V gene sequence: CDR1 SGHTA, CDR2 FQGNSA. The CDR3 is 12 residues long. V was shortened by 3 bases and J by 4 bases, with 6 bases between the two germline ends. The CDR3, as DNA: TGTGCCAGCAGCTTCTCAATCACTGAAGCTTTCTTT. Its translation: CASSFSITEAFF.

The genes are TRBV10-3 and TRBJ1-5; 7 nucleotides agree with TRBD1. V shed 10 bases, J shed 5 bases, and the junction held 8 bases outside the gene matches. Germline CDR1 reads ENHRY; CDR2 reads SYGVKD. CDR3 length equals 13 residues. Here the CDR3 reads CATSGTEDQPQHF. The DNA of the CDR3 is TGTGCCACCTCCGGGACAGAGGATCAGCCCCAGCATTTT.

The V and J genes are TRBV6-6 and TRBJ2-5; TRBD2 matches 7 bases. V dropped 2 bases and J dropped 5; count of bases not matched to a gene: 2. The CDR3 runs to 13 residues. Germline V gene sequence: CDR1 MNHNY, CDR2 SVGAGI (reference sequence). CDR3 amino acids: CASSYGGGETQYF. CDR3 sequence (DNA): TGTGCCAGCAGTTACGGGGGAGGGGAGACCCAGTACTTC.

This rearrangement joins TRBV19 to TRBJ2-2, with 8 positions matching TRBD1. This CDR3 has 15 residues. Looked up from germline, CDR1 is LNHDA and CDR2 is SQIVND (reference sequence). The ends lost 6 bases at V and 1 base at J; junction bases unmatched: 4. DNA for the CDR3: TGTGCCAGTAGGAGAGGGACAGGGAACACCGGGGAGCTGTTTTTT. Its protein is CASRRGTGNTGELFF.

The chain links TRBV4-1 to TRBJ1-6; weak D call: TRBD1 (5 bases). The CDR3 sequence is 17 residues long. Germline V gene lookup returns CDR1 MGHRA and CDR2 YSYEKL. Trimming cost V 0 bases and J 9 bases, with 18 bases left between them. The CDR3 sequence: CASSQDWVSPGGSPLHF. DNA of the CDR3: TGCGCCAGCAGCCAAGATTGGGTCAGTCCGGGGGGTTCACCCCTCCACTTT.

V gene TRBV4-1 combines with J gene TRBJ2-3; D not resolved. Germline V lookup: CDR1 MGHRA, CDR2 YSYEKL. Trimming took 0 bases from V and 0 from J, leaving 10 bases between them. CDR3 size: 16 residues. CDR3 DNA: TGCGCCAGCAGCCAAGATTACGGCAGAAGCACAGATACGCAGTATTTT. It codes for CASSQDYGRSTDTQYF.

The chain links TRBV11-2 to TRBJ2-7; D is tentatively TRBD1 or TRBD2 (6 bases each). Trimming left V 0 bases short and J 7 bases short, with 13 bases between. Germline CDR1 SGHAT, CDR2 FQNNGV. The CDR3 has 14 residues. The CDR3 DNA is TGTGCCAGCAGCTTAGAGTGGGGGGCCAGAGAGCAGTACTTC. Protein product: CASSLEWGAREQYF.

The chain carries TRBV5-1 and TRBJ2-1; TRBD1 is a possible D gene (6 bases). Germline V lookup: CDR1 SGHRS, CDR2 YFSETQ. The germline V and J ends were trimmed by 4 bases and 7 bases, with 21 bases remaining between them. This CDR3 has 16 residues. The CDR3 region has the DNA TGCGCCAGCAGCCCCAACGTAGGGGGTGGAGGAAATGAGCAGTTCTTC. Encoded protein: CASSPNVGGGGNEQFF.

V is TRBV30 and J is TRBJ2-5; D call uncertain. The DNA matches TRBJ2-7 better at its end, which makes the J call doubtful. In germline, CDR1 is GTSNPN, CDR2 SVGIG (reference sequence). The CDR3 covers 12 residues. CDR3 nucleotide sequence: TGTGCCTGGAGTAGGCGGACCTACGAGCAGTACTTC. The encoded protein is CAWSRRTYEQYF.

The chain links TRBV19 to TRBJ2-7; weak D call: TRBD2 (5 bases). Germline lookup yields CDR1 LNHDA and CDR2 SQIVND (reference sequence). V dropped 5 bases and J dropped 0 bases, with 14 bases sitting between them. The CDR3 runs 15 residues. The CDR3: CASSARTGSSYEQYF. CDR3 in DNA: TGTGCCAGTAGTGCCCGGACTGGGAGCTCCTACGAGCAGTACTTC.

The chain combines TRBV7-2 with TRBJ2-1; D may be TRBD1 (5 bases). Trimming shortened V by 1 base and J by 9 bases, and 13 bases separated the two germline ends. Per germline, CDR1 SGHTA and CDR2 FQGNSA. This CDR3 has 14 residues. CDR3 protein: CASSLGFMGREQFF. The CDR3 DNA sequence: TGTGCCAGCAGCTTAGGGTTTATGGGGCGTGAGCAGTTCTTC.

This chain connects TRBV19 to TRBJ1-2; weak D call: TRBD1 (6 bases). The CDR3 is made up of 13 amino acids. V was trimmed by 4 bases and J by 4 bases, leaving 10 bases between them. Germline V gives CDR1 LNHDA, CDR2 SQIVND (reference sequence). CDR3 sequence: CASSKDRIYGYTF. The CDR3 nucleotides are TGTGCCAGTAGTAAAGACAGGATCTATGGCTACACCTTC.

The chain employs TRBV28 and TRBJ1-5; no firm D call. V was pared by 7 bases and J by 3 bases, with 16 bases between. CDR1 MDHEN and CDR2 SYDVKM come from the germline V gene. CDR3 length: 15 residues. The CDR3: CASNLYRLNNQPQHF. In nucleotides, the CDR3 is TGTGCCAGCAATCTTTATAGACTTAACAATCAGCCCCAGCATTTT. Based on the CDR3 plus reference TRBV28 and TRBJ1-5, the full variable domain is DVKVTQSSRYLVKRTGEKVFLECVQDMDHENMFWYRQDPGLGLRLIYFSYDVKMKEKGDIPEGYSVSREKKERFSLILESASTNQTSMYLCASNLYRLNNQPQHFGDGTRLSIL.

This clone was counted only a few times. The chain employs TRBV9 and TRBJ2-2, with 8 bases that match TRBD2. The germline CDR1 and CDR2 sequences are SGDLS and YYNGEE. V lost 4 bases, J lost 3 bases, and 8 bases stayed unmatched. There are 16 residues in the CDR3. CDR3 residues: CASSPPGGQDTGELFF. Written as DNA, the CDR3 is TGTGCCAGCAGCCCGCCGGGGGGGCAGGACACCGGGGAGCTGTTTTTT.

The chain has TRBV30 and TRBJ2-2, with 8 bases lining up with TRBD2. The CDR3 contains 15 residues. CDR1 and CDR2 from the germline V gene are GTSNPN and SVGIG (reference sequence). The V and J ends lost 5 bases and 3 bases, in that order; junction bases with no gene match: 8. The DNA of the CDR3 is TGTGCCTGGGGGCGCGGGGGGAGCTACACCGGGGAGCTGTTTTTT. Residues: CAWGRGGSYTGELFF. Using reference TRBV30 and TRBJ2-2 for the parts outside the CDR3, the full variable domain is SQTIHQWPATLVQPVGSPLSLECTVEGTSNPNLYWYRQAAGRGLQLLFYSVGIGQISSEVPQNLSASRPQDRQFILSSKKLLLSDSGFYLCAWGRGGSYTGELFFGEGSRLTVL.

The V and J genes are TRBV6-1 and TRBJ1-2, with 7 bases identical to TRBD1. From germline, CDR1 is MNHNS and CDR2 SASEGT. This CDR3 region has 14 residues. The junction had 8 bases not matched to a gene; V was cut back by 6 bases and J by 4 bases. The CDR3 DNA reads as TGTGCCAGCAGACAGGGGCAGGAATCCTATGGCTACACCTTC. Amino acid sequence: CASRQGQESYGYTF.